The 20 T cell receptor beta chains presented below share a single source sample, sequenced in a study of cytomegalovirus exposure and HLA in healthy donors. Vbeta (60) and Jbeta (13) primers were used in the PCR. Some clones are missing from TCRdb's copy, which holds only in-frame ones; the method was immunoSEQ multiplex PCR. The sample records 30,000 to 45,000 clones, just over 85% being singletons. Material for sequencing was PBMCs. These receptor sequences come from a woman between 40 and 50 years old in good health and CMV-seropositive.

The chain is built from TRBV27 and TRBJ1-1; 7 bases align to TRBD1. The V gene end was trimmed by 6 bases and the J gene end by 5 bases; junction bases not matched to a gene: 6. Per germline, CDR1 MNHEY and CDR2 SMNVEV (reference sequence). There are 13 residues in the CDR3. CDR3: CASREDRRTEAFF. The DNA of the CDR3 is TGTGCCAGCAGAGAGGACAGGAGAACTGAAGCTTTCTTT.

The chain has TRBV4-1 and TRBJ2-3; the D gene is possibly TRBD1 (6 bases). The CDR3 contains 15 residues. Germline assignment: CDR1 MGHRA and CDR2 YSYEKL. V shed 0 bases and J shed 8 bases, with 15 bases lying between them. As DNA, the CDR3 is TGCGCCAGCAGCCAAGAATGGGCCGGCAGGGGTACGCAGTATTTT. Protein sequence: CASSQEWAGRGTQYF.

V usage is TRBV28 and J usage is TRBJ2-7; D might be TRBD2 (5 bases). V lost 5 bases, J lost 5 bases, and 19 bases lay in between. The length of the CDR3 is 15 residues. Germline V lookup: CDR1 MDHEN, CDR2 SYDVKM. The CDR3 DNA is TGTGCCAGCAGTCGAGGCATGGCGGGTTCCCACGAGCAGTACTTC. Its translation is CASSRGMAGSHEQYF.

This chain joins TRBV4-1 and TRBJ1-5, with D tentatively TRBD1 (5 bases). Germline V gene sequence: CDR1 MGHRA, CDR2 YSYEKL. V was cut by 0 bases and J by 6 bases, with 9 bases left in between. The CDR3 is 14 amino acids. The CDR3, as DNA: TGCGCCAGCAGCCAAGACAGGACAACTCAGCCCCAGCATTTT. This codes for CASSQDRTTQPQHF.

This clone showed up just a few times. The gene calls are TRBV7-9 and TRBJ2-4, with D possibly matching TRBD2 (6 bases). V was shortened by 0 bases and J by 2 bases, with 14 bases between the two germline ends. The CDR3 spans 17 residues. Germline lookup yields CDR1 SEHNR and CDR2 FQNEAQ (reference sequence). The CDR3 nucleotides are TGTGCCAGCAGCTTAGCCGGAGGGCTGGTTACCAAAAACATTCAGTACTTC. It encodes CASSLAGGLVTKNIQYF. Variable domain in full (rest from reference TRBV7-9 and TRBJ2-4): DTGVSQNPRHKITKRGQNVTFRCDPISEHNRLYWYRQTLGQGPEFLTYFQNEAQLEKSRLLSDRFSAERPKGSFSTLEIQRTEQGDSAMYLCASSLAGGLVTKNIQYFGAGTRLSVL.

The rearrangement links TRBV10-3 to TRBJ2-1, with TRBD2 matching over 14 bases. The germline CDR1 and CDR2 sequences are ENHRY and SYGVKD. The J segment lost 6 bases and the V segment lost 10 bases, leaving 2 bases of the junction unmatched. The CDR3 has 13 residues. CDR3 residues: CATGLAGGNEQFF. In DNA form, the CDR3 reads TGTGCCACCGGACTAGCGGGGGGCAATGAGCAGTTCTTC.

V and J are TRBV9 and TRBJ2-3, with 8 bases aligning to TRBD1. The CDR3 has 14 residues. The V and J ends lost 10 bases and 0 bases, in that order; junction bases with no gene match: 7. From germline, CDR1 is SGDLS and CDR2 YYNGEE. The CDR3 sequence: CASQGVASTDTQYF. In DNA, the CDR3 is TGTGCCTCACAGGGGGTAGCTAGCACAGATACGCAGTATTTT.

This clone was counted a few times. CDR3 protein: CASSYAGGGRTEAFF. In nucleotides, the CDR3 is TGTGCCAGCAGTTACGCGGGCGGGGGACGCACTGAAGCTTTCTTT. V and J are TRBV6-5 and TRBJ1-1; a weak D match, TRBD1 (5 bases). Between the trimmed V and J ends, which lost 2 bases and 4 bases, there was a span of 14 bases. There are 15 residues in the CDR3. Germline CDR1 MNHEY, CDR2 SVGAGI.

The J gene is TRBJ2-7, the V gene TRBV5-1, with D possibly TRBD2 on 6 matching bases. The V and J ends lost 5 bases and 6 bases respectively, with 15 bases between them. Germline loops: CDR1 SGHRS, CDR2 YFSETQ. This CDR3 has 13 residues. CDR3 loop: CASRDYPSSEQYF. For the CDR3, the DNA is TGCGCCAGCAGGGACTACCCGAGCTCCGAGCAGTACTTC. The whole variable domain, remainder taken from reference TRBV5-1 and TRBJ2-7, is KAGVTQTPRYLIKTRGQQVTLSCSPISGHRSVSWYQQTPGQGLQFLFEYFSETQRNKGNFPGRFSGRQFSNSRSEMNVSTLELGDSALYLCASRDYPSSEQYFGPGTRLTVT.

The V gene is TRBV6-5, the J gene TRBJ1-1; D call uncertain. The CDR3 spans 15 residues. The V gene's germline CDR1 is MNHEY and CDR2 SVGAGI. The ends were cut back, 2 bases at V and 0 bases at J, with 10 bases in the middle. CDR3 in amino acids: CASSYNPGMNTEAFF. The CDR3 coding sequence is TGTGCCAGCAGTTACAACCCGGGGATGAACACTGAAGCTTTCTTT.

The rearrangement uses TRBV11-2 and TRBJ1-6; 7 bases agree with TRBD1. The germline gives CDR1 SGHAT, CDR2 FQNNGV. CDR3 size: 15 residues. V shed 0 bases and J 8 bases; nucleotides not matched to a gene: 4. The DNA of the CDR3 is TGTGCCAGCAGCTTAGAGTTCAGGGGGGATTCACCCCTCCACTTT. Protein: CASSLEFRGDSPLHF. The whole variable domain, remainder taken from reference TRBV11-2 and TRBJ1-6, is EAGVAQSPRYKIIEKRQSVAFWCNPISGHATLYWYQQILGQGPKLLIQFQNNGVVDDSQLPKDRFSAERLKGVDSTLKIQPAKLEDSAVYLCASSLEFRGDSPLHFGNGTRLTVT.

The chain is built from TRBV6-6 and TRBJ1-4; 8 bases map to TRBD1. This CDR3 has 14 residues. The ends lost 6 bases at V and 8 bases at J; junction bases unmatched: 8. Germline lookup yields CDR1 MNHNY and CDR2 SVGAGI (reference sequence). The CDR3 DNA follows: TGTGCCAGCAGACCGACAGGGGTGGGAGAAAAACTGTTTTTT. Translating it yields CASRPTGVGEKLFF.

The chain has TRBV13 and TRBJ2-7; the match to TRBD1 covers 8 bases. The V gene end was trimmed by 2 bases and the J gene end by 0 bases; junction bases not matched to a gene: 3. Germline V gives CDR1 PRHDT, CDR2 FYEKMQ (reference sequence). This CDR3 has 15 amino acids. In DNA form, the CDR3 reads TGTGCCAGCAGCTTAACTGGACAGGGCTCCTACGAGCAGTACTTC. Translation gives CASSLTGQGSYEQYF.

The rearrangement links TRBV19 to TRBJ2-6, with D possibly being TRBD2 (7 bases). V lost 0 bases to trimming and J lost 2 bases, with 14 bases between them. Germline lookup yields CDR1 LNHDA and CDR2 SQIVND (reference sequence). CDR3 length: 18 amino acids. Written as DNA, the CDR3 is TGTGCCAGTAGTATAGAAGGGGGGGCTGTCGCTGGGGCCAACGTCCTGACTTTC. Translation: CASSIEGGAVAGANVLTF.

This chain uses TRBV10-1 with TRBJ2-7; 7 bases are shared with TRBD1. This CDR3 region has 14 residues. V gave up 0 bases and J gave up 6 bases; unmatched junction bases: 5. Germline CDR1 WNHNN, CDR2 SYGVQD (reference sequence). CDR3 region: CASSESITGVEQYF. The CDR3 DNA reads as TGCGCCAGCAGTGAGTCGATAACAGGGGTCGAGCAGTACTTC.

The V gene is TRBV5-6, the J gene TRBJ2-7; D is perhaps TRBD1 (5 bases). Trimming took off 0 bases at V and 0 bases at J, with 10 bases between the two ends. Germline V CDR1 and CDR2: SGHDT, YYEEEE. The CDR3 totals 15 residues. The CDR3 is CASSLAGQGSYEQYF. CDR3 nucleotides: TGTGCCAGCAGCTTGGCTGGGCAGGGCTCCTACGAGCAGTACTTC.

This sequence joins TRBV6-4 and TRBJ2-3; 10 nucleotides agree with TRBD2. Looked up from germline, CDR1 is MRHNA and CDR2 is SNTAGT. The CDR3 loop spans 15 amino acids. Trimming at V came to 3 bases and at J to 2 bases, leaving 2 bases not matched to a gene. DNA of the CDR3: TGTGCCAGCAGTGAAAGCGGGGGGGCCACAGATACGCAGTATTTT. This codes for CASSESGGATDTQYF.

This sequence joins TRBV6-5 and TRBJ1-4; D unclear. Trimming took off 6 bases at V and 5 bases at J, with 16 bases between the two ends. This CDR3 contains 15 residues. Germline loops: CDR1 MNHEY, CDR2 SVGAGI. CDR3 sequence: CASSPVDMINEKLFF. Here the CDR3 DNA reads TGTGCCAGCAGCCCCGTAGACATGATAAATGAAAAACTGTTTTTT.

J is TRBJ1-4 and V is TRBV19, with D unclear. The CDR3 runs to 15 residues. Germline V gives CDR1 LNHDA, CDR2 SQIVND (reference sequence). V lost 5 bases and J 5 bases, leaving 15 bases between the germline ends. CDR3 region: CASSERTSGNEKLFF. The CDR3 DNA reads TGTGCCAGTAGTGAACGGACGTCGGGGAATGAAAAACTGTTTTTT.

The rearrangement uses TRBV7-8 and TRBJ2-5; 12 bases line up with TRBD1. The J call is in doubt because the DNA end fits TRBJ2-7 better. Per the germline V gene, CDR1 is SGHVS and CDR2 is FQNEAQ. The CDR3 contains 16 residues. CDR3 nucleotide sequence: TGTGCCAGCAGCCAGGGACAGGGGGCGAGCCCCTACGAGCAGTACTTC. It encodes CASSQGQGASPYEQYF.